This TCR beta chain was documented in a study of T cell responses to AZD1222 COVID-19 vaccine. General observations from the study: A mostly white British donor set with more females was recruited, and clonal diversity was possibly underestimated. Nearly half of the spike-specific TCRs reportedly recognize variant regions that carry no mutations. Increases in Spike-specific TCR breadth and depth were seen after two AZD1222 doses.

Second-dose timings of about 4 or about 12 weeks were pooled. V lost 3 bases, J lost 0 bases, and 15 bases lay in between. The CDR3 has 16 residues. Germline V gives CDR1 DFQATT, CDR2 SNEGSKA (reference sequence). On this clone: Antigen: not known.

TCRdb's copy holds only in-frame clones and misses some; the assay was immunoSEQ multiplex PCR. The sample includes roughly 180,000 clones, approximately 93% seen only once; the top ten take approximately 1.8%. The gene calls are TRBV20-1 and TRBJ1-3, with no clear D. Material: peripheral blood, obtained 28 days after the second AZD1222 dose. The receptor's source is an adult who received the AZD1222 COVID-19 vaccine. The CDR3 here is CSASPRRALSGNTIYF. CDR3 DNA: TGCAGTGCTAGTCCGCGAAGAGCTCTCTCTGGAAACACCATATATTTT.